These T cell receptor beta chains were read from a single sample in a study of early T cells in non-severe SARS-CoV-2 infection. Each CDR3 protein is one row after TCRdb ran MiXCR on the 5' RACE reads. This table holds about 25,000 distinct CDR3 sequences, more than 4.5% found once. The sample taken for sequencing was whole blood. The receptors stem from an adult who was a healthcare worker with PCR-confirmed SARS-CoV-2 infection or an uninfected control (not recorded which). CDR3s include the opening cysteine and the closing phenylalanine or tryptophan. D genes are given only for firm matches. The size of a clone is reported for some rows only, either as once, few or many, or as a class for expanded clones.

>few|TRBJ1-1|NA|TRBV10-2
CASSESTYTEAFF
TGCGCCAGCAGTGAGTCGACGTATACTGAAGCTTTCTTT
>many|TRBJ1-1|NA|TRBV3-1
CASSQARRGTEAFF
TGTGCCAGCAGCCAAGCGCGGAGGGGCACTGAAGCTTTCTTT
>many|TRBJ2-3|NA|TRBV9
CASSSRILSTDTQYF
TGTGCCAGCAGCTCGCGTATACTCAGCACAGATACGCAGTATTTT
>many|TRBJ2-3|NA|TRBV19
CASISRTDTQYF
TGTGCCAGTATATCCCGAACAGATACGCAGTATTTT
>many|TRBJ2-7|NA|TRBV6-5
CASSLMGTPGSFDEQYF
TGTGCCAGCAGTCTCATGGGGACACCAGGGTCCTTCGACGAGCAGTACTTC
>many|TRBJ1-2|TRBD1|TRBV11-2
CASKTGGGGYTF
TGTGCCAGCAAGACAGGGGGCGGTGGCTACACCTTC
>few|TRBJ2-2|NA|TRBV20-1
CSAVQGANTGELFF
TGCAGTGCGGTACAGGGCGCGAACACCGGGGAGCTGTTTTTT
>medium-sized|TRBJ2-3|NA|TRBV29-1
CSVEGGSTDTQYF
TGCAGCGTTGAGGGCGGTAGCACAGATACGCAGTATTTT
>medium-sized|TRBJ1-2|TRBD1|TRBV20-1
CSAGTGDGNYGYTF
TGCAGTGCTGGTACAGGGGATGGGAACTATGGCTACACCTTC
>many|TRBJ2-7|TRBD2|TRBV24-1
CATSDGLAPSSYEQYF
TGTGCCACCAGTGATGGACTAGCGCCTAGCTCCTACGAGCAGTACTTC
>NA|TRBJ2-1|NA|TRBV7-2
CASSFPSDYSYNEQFF
TGTGCCAGCAGCTTTCCCTCGGACTATTCCTACAATGAGCAGTTCTTC
>NA|TRBJ2-5|NA|TRBV28
CASKYHGSGRETQYF
TGTGCCAGCAAGTACCATGGTTCTGGGCGCGAGACCCAGTACTTC
>medium-sized|TRBJ2-1|NA|TRBV10-3
CAISESPSEGQFF
TGTGCCATCAGTGAGTCGCCCAGTGAGGGGCAGTTCTTC
>many|TRBJ2-5|NA|TRBV7-9
CASSTSVAETQYF
TGTGCCAGCAGCACCTCAGTCGCGGAGACCCAGTACTTC
>many|TRBJ2-1|NA|TRBV21-1
CASSKAPDRGDNEQFF
TGTGCCAGCAGCAAAGCCCCGGACAGGGGGGATAATGAGCAGTTCTTC
>NA|TRBJ1-6|NA|TRBV25-1
CATRGIGNSPLHF
TGTGCCACCCGCGGGATTGGGAATTCACCCCTCCACTTT
>many|TRBJ2-1|NA|TRBV15
CATSRGGGNEQFF
TGTGCCACCAGCAGAGGAGGGGGGAATGAGCAGTTCTTC
>many|TRBJ2-7|NA|TRBV20-1
CSARLYRATKAEQYF
TGCAGTGCGAGACTGTACAGGGCCACTAAGGCCGAGCAGTACTTC
>many|TRBJ2-7|TRBD2|TRBV30
CAWSPTSGRYEQYF
TGTGCCTGGAGTCCGACTAGCGGGAGGTACGAGCAGTACTTC
>few|TRBJ2-3|NA|TRBV6-2/TRBV6-3
CASKQTDTQYF
TGTGCCAGCAAACAGACAGATACGCAGTATTTT
>many|TRBJ2-1|NA|TRBV6-5
CASSYSTLSGEQFF
TGTGCCAGCAGTTACTCGACTCTCTCGGGTGAGCAGTTCTTC
>few|TRBJ2-2|NA|TRBV18
CASSKNTGELFF
TGTGCCAGCTCAAAGAACACCGGGGAGCTGTTTTTT
>many|TRBJ1-6|NA|TRBV7-2
CASSTRQAMDSPLHF
TGTGCCAGCAGCACCAGACAGGCTATGGATTCACCCCTCCACTTT
>many|TRBJ1-1|NA|TRBV9
CASSEAQDGLGTEAFF
TGTGCCAGCAGCGAGGCCCAGGACGGACTGGGGACTGAAGCTTTCTTT
>NA|TRBJ2-5|TRBD2|TRBV6-2/TRBV6-3
CASSLLAIEETQYF
TGTGCCAGCAGTTTACTAGCGATCGAAGAGACCCAGTACTTC
>many|TRBJ1-1|NA|TRBV3-1
CASSQVGEAFF
TGTGCCAGCAGCCAAGTGGGTGAAGCTTTCTTT
>NA|TRBJ1-4|TRBD1|TRBV7-9
CASSDRGSTNEKLFF
TGTGCCAGCAGCGACAGGGGATCAACTAATGAAAAACTGTTTTTT
>NA|TRBJ1-6|NA|TRBV5-6
CASSYVGRGESPLHF
TGTGCCAGCAGCTACGTTGGGAGGGGTGAATCACCCCTCCACTTT
>many|TRBJ1-4|TRBD1|TRBV5-1
CASSLDRGGNEKLFF
TGCGCCAGCAGCTTGGACAGGGGCGGTAATGAAAAACTGTTTTTT
>NA|TRBJ2-2|TRBD2|TRBV12-3/TRBV12-4
CASSSSGGNTGELFF
TGTGCCAGCAGTTCTAGCGGGGGGAACACCGGGGAGCTGTTTTTT
>few|TRBJ1-1|NA|TRBV12-3/TRBV12-4
CASSFFGMNTEAFF
TGTGCCAGCAGTTTTTTTGGAATGAACACTGAAGCTTTCTTT
>many|TRBJ2-3|NA|TRBV29-1
CSGDDGGTDTQYF
TGCAGCGGTGACGACGGCGGCACAGATACGCAGTATTTT
>few|TRBJ2-1|TRBD2|TRBV4-2
CASSQASGTLSYNEQFF
TGTGCCAGCAGCCAAGCTAGCGGGACGCTCTCCTACAATGAGCAGTTCTTC
>NA|TRBJ2-7|NA|TRBV20-1
CSARGSDFYEQYF
TGCAGTGCTAGAGGGTCGGATTTTTACGAGCAGTACTTC
>few|TRBJ2-7|NA|TRBV29-1
CSVGQSFYEQYF
TGCAGCGTTGGACAGTCCTTCTACGAGCAGTACTTC
>NA|TRBJ2-1|NA|TRBV20-1
CSASSPRGDNEQFF
TGCAGTGCTAGTAGCCCCCGCGGGGACAATGAGCAGTTCTTC
>many|TRBJ1-1|NA|TRBV7-9
CASSPPPGVPTEAFF
TGTGCCAGCAGCCCACCACCAGGGGTACCCACTGAAGCTTTCTTT
>many|TRBJ2-3|NA|TRBV6-6
CASSYYGGWRGTDTQYF
TGTGCCAGCAGTTACTATGGGGGCTGGCGGGGCACAGATACGCAGTATTTT
>many|TRBJ2-7|TRBD1|TRBV12-3/TRBV12-4
CASAWGQGAYEQYF
TGTGCCAGTGCTTGGGGACAGGGGGCCTACGAGCAGTACTTC
>NA|TRBJ2-1|NA|TRBV7-2
CASSLATGSYNEQFF
TGTGCCAGCAGCTTAGCCACGGGATCCTACAATGAGCAGTTCTTC
>NA|TRBJ2-1|TRBD2|TRBV29-1
CSGRGGRLGNEQFF
TGCAGCGGGCGGGGGGGCAGACTTGGGAATGAGCAGTTCTTC
>many|TRBJ2-7|TRBD1|TRBV20-1
CSASDPRTGDTYEQYF
TGCAGTGCTTCGGATCCGAGGACAGGGGATACCTACGAGCAGTACTTC